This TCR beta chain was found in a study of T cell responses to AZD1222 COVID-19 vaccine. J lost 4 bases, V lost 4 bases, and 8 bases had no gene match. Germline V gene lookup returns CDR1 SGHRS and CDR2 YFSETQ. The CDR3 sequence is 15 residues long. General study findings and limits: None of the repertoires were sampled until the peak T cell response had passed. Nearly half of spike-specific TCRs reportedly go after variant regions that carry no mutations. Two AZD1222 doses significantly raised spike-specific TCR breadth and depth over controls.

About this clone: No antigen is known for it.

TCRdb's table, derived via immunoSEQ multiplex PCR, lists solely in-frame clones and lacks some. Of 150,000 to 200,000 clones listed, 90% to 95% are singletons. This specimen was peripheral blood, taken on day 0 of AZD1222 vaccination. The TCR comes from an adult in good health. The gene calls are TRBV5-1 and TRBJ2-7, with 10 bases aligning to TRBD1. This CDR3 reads CASSMTGGRIYEQYF. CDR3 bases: TGCGCCAGCAGCATGACAGGGGGCCGTATTTACGAGCAGTACTTC.